Listed here are 11 T cell receptor beta chains from one sample, sequenced in a study of blood T cell repertoires in COVID-19 (dated by TCRdb to 2020 to 2021). Library generation was performed with the immunoSEQ multiplex PCR assay. The immuneACCESS repertoire file appears here via TCRdb, limited to in-frame rearrangements. These files lack a portion of the clones; in checked studies, under half of the deficit traces to unresolved V genes, and the cause of the others is not known. For this sample the table gives 60,000 to 90,000 clones, of which 73% were detected only once. The ten largest clones capture roughly a fifth of the sample. Sequencing was done on a sample of peripheral blood. These receptors were collected from a man aged 60-69 years with acute or convalescent COVID-19.

This clone was seen a few times. V is TRBV7-9 and J is TRBJ2-7, with D possibly TRBD2 on 6 matching bases. V was pared by 1 base and J by 3 bases, with 10 bases between. This CDR3 contains 14 residues. From germline, CDR1 is SEHNR and CDR2 FQNEAQ (reference sequence). The CDR3 sequence: CASSLGEAGYEQYV. As DNA, the CDR3 is TGTGCCAGCAGCTTAGGGGAGGCGGGCTACGAGCAGTACGTC.

The rearrangement links TRBV2 to TRBJ2-5; 11 bases match TRBD2. V was clipped by 4 bases and J by 2 bases; unmatched bases: 9. Looked up from germline, CDR1 is SNHLY and CDR2 is FYNNEI. CDR3 size: 17 residues. DNA of the CDR3: TGTGCCAGCAGTGCCTCTCCTAGCGGGGGGACTCAAGAGACCCAGTACTTC. This sequence encodes CASSASPSGGTQETQYF. The entire variable domain, with the rest obtained from reference TRBV2 and TRBJ2-5, is as follows: EPEVTQTPSHQVTQMGQEVILRCVPISNHLYFYWYRQILGQKVEFLVSFYNNEISEKSEIFDDQFSVERPDGSNFTLKIRSTKLEDSAMYFCASSASPSGGTQETQYFGPGTRLLVL.

The chain is built from TRBV9 and TRBJ2-3, with TRBD2 matching over 8 bases. Per the germline V gene, CDR1 is SGDLS and CDR2 is YYNGEE. Losses at the gene ends were 0 bases for V and 5 bases for J; bases not matched to a gene: 8. The CDR3 has 16 residues. The CDR3 DNA reads as TGTGCCAGCAGCGTAGAGATTAGCGGGATGGGAGATACGCAGTATTTT. This translates into CASSVEISGMGDTQYF.

This clone has just a few counts. The rearrangement uses TRBV19 and TRBJ2-7; 7 bases align to TRBD1. This CDR3 has 14 amino acids. J was trimmed by 0 bases and V by 9 bases; bases with no gene match: 8. CDR1 and CDR2 (germline): LNHDA, SQIVND (reference sequence). DNA for the CDR3: TGTGCCAGCCGAGACAGGGTGGCCTCCTACGAGCAGTACTTC. Protein product: CASRDRVASYEQYF.

In DNA, the CDR3 is TGTGCCAGCAGTTACTCGGCAGATCAAGAGACCCAGTACTTC. Translated: CASSYSADQETQYF. The chain couples TRBV6-5 to TRBJ2-5, with D uncertain. Trimming stripped 0 bases from V and 2 bases from J, with 7 bases between. The CDR3 extends over 14 amino acids. The germline V gene encodes CDR1 MNHEY and CDR2 SVGAGI.

V is TRBV7-6 and J is TRBJ2-1; D is ambiguous. CDR3 size: 16 residues. V was trimmed by 4 bases and J by 5 bases, leaving 18 bases between them. From germline, CDR1 is SGHVS and CDR2 FNYEAQ. The CDR3, as DNA: TGTGCCAGCAGCTATGGTCCCCCCTCCTCTAACAATGAGCAGTTCTTC. Translation gives CASSYGPPSSNNEQFF.

This chain links TRBV6-5 with TRBJ2-2; the D gene is possibly TRBD1 (5 bases). This CDR3 has 15 residues. Trimming pared 2 bases from V and 5 bases from J, leaving 12 bases between. In germline, CDR1 is MNHEY, CDR2 SVGAGI. CDR3 DNA: TGTGCCAGCAGTTACCAGGCCAGGGCAACCGGGGAGCTGTTTTTT. Its translation is CASSYQARATGELFF.

The chain uses TRBV11-3 and TRBJ2-1, with D unresolved. This CDR3 spans 14 amino acids. Trimming removed 1 base from V and 5 bases from J, with 9 bases in between. Germline CDR1 SGHNT, CDR2 YENEEA. CDR3 coding DNA: TGTGCCAGCAGCTTAGTAGGCGGAGACAATGAGCAGTTCTTC. Amino acids: CASSLVGGDNEQFF.

V gene TRBV5-6 combines with J gene TRBJ2-7; 8 positions match TRBD2. Germline V gene lookup returns CDR1 SGHDT and CDR2 YYEEEE. Germline trimming cut 3 bases from V and 3 bases from J; bases unmatched to any gene: 5. CDR3 length: 14 amino acids. The CDR3 nucleotides are TGTGCCAGCAGCTCCGGTCTAGCGGGCTACGAGCAGTACTTC. It codes for CASSSGLAGYEQYF.

This chain joins TRBV20-1 and TRBJ2-7, with 9 positions matching TRBD2. This CDR3 comprises 16 residues. The germline V gene has CDR1 DFQATT and CDR2 SNEGSKA (reference sequence). The J segment lost 5 bases and the V segment lost 3 bases, leaving 14 bases of the junction unmatched. Here the CDR3 DNA reads TGCAGTGCTAGTATTATAGAGACTAGCGGTTCCCACGAGCAGTACTTC. Its translation is CSASIIETSGSHEQYF.

The chain is built from TRBV11-2 and TRBJ2-7; 8 nucleotides match TRBD1. This CDR3 comprises 14 residues. Germline lookup yields CDR1 SGHAT and CDR2 FQNNGV. Losses at the gene ends were 5 bases for V and 3 bases for J; bases not matched to a gene: 6. CDR3 nucleotide sequence: TGTGCCAGCAGCCTGGACAGGGAAGGCTACGAGCAGTACGTC. This codes for CASSLDREGYEQYV.